Listed below are T cell receptor beta chains from one sample, sequenced in a study of Ad26.COV2.S vaccination and SARS-CoV-2 variants. Assay used: immunoSEQ multiplex PCR; TCRdb lists only in-frame clones, some missing. The sample records fewer than 400,000 clones, around 85% being singletons. Sequenced here: peripheral blood, sampled in a trial of Ad26.COV2.S vaccine versus placebo. The source is a person aged 18-65 years who received the Ad26.COV2.S COVID-19 vaccine or a placebo. Both conserved end residues are part of each CDR3. D genes are given only for firm matches.

V	J	D	CDR3
TRBV10-1	TRBJ2-1	.	CASSEGRVSDEQFF
TRBV3-1/TRBV3-2	TRBJ2-1	TRBD2	CASSQTTSGSYNEQFF
TRBV2	TRBJ2-3	.	CASSETQVSTDTQYF
TRBV4-3	TRBJ1-4	.	CASSQDIDEKLFF
TRBV7-6	TRBJ1-2	.	CASSLVAGDPYGYTF
TRBV19	TRBJ2-2	TRBD1	CASSTMVQGAIAGELFF
TRBV6-2/TRBV6-3	TRBJ1-1	.	CASSYSSGLGNTEAFF
TRBV10-3	TRBJ2-3	.	CAIRTNVNTQYF
TRBV5-6	TRBJ2-6	.	CASSLGLGGSGANVLTF
TRBV7-8	TRBJ1-4	TRBD1	CASSLSRDRGVNEKLFF
TRBV25-1	TRBJ2-2	TRBD1	CASSSPGQGAWELFF
TRBV2	TRBJ2-4	.	CASSSDSLAKNIQYF
TRBV9	TRBJ1-2	.	CASSDLQAYGYTF
TRBV2	TRBJ2-3	TRBD2	CASSTSGGADTQYF
TRBV2	TRBJ1-1	.	CASQGNEAFF
TRBV2	TRBJ2-6	.	CASMAASGANVLTF
TRBV5-4	TRBJ1-2	.	CASSLEENPYGYTF
TRBV7-8	TRBJ1-5	.	CASSLGGANQPQHF
TRBV11-3	TRBJ2-5	.	CASSLDGSRQETQYF
TRBV19	TRBJ2-7	.	CASSISPTYEQYF
TRBV19	TRBJ1-5	.	CASSRGTDQPQHF
TRBV25-1	TRBJ2-2	.	CASSEYRGTGTGELFF
TRBV5-1	TRBJ2-1	TRBD2	CASSPGVSGGAYNEQFF
TRBV5-8	TRBJ1-4	.	CASSLVGSTNEKLFF
TRBV7-2	TRBJ2-7	.	CASSFSTTGMYEQYF
TRBV28	TRBJ2-7	.	CASSGRGGPYSYEQYF
TRBV5-1	TRBJ1-3	.	CASSLGGLTPGNTIYF
TRBV15	TRBJ1-1	TRBD1	CATSRYRGANTEAFF
TRBV6-4	TRBJ2-3	.	CASSDEGEDTQYF
TRBV25-1	TRBJ1-5	.	CASSERQNNQPQHF
TRBV5-1	TRBJ2-7	TRBD1	CASSSEGTGADEQYF
TRBV27	TRBJ1-5	.	CASSYTSAGNQPQHF
TRBV6-1	TRBJ1-2	TRBD1	CASSEGTGGYGYTF
TRBV7-9	TRBJ2-5	TRBD1	CASSSGTAEETQYF
TRBV2	TRBJ2-7	.	CASRDTRYEQYF
TRBV6-5	TRBJ1-6	TRBD1	CASTLTGPNSPLHF
TRBV5-4	TRBJ2-2	TRBD1	CASSSLVTGDTGELFF
TRBV20-1	TRBJ1-1	.	CRGSMNTEAFF
TRBV6-5	TRBJ1-5	.	CASSLASNQPQHF
TRBV19	TRBJ1-5	.	CASSTGFQPQHF
TRBV5-6	TRBJ2-7	TRBD2	CASSFALAVFHEQYF
TRBV18	TRBJ1-3	.	CASSRSGLSGNTIYF
TRBV6-2/TRBV6-3	TRBJ1-5	.	CASSSPMIGNQPQHF
TRBV6-6	TRBJ1-1	.	CASSWKRGFTEAFF
TRBV5-1	TRBJ1-5	.	CASSLEPGHHNQPQHF
TRBV3-1/TRBV3-2	TRBJ1-1	.	CASSNQVPGGNTEAFF
TRBV10-3	TRBJ1-6	.	CAIRSGSSYNSPLHF
TRBV7-8	TRBJ2-3	.	CASSPVSADTQYF
TRBV7-9	TRBJ2-7	TRBD1	CASSFRDSEINEQYF
TRBV3-1/TRBV3-2	TRBJ1-6	.	CASSQDSSNDNSPLHF
TRBV2	TRBJ1-2	.	CASSEEGLFGYTF
TRBV11-2	TRBJ2-7	TRBD2	CASSLELAGGREQYF
TRBV27	TRBJ2-2	.	CASSQAPNRVNTGELFF
TRBV6-4	TRBJ1-1	.	CASSEGARNPNTEAFF
TRBV19	TRBJ1-5	.	CASSPGPEASQPQHF
TRBV5-5	TRBJ2-3	TRBD2	CASSLARCGGRTDTQYF
TRBV7-8	TRBJ2-5	.	CASSLFETQYF